This T cell receptor (beta chain) was captured in a study of blood T cells in healthy people across ages. Primers used in a second PCR of about 6 to 11 cycles were a sample-barcoded 5' primer and a J-beta primer mix. Every individual sample yielded 2.5 million or more paired-end reads (each containing CDR3). TCRdb re-called the 5' RACE reads with MiXCR, one entry per CDR3 protein. Of under 1 million distinct CDR3 sequences listed, under 55% are singletons. This clonotype was picked up a small number of times. This CDR3 has 15 amino acids. Per the germline V gene, CDR1 is SGHRS and CDR2 is YFSETQ. Between the trimmed V and J ends, which lost 1 base and 8 bases, there was a span of 18 bases.

This TCR was recovered from a man in his sixties in good health. Sequencing was done on a sample of blood. The rearrangement joins TRBV5-1 to TRBJ1-2; maybe TRBD1 (6 bases). The CDR3 DNA follows: TGCGCCAGCAGCTTGAGAGCAGGGGACCGATCCGGCTACACCTTC. The encoded protein is CASSLRAGDRSGYTF.